This T cell receptor (beta chain) was captured by sequencing in a study of T cells in Graves' hyperthyroidism and ophthalmopathy. Study-level findings and limits: Most thyroid clonotypes with frequency above 0.001 were detected in blood. Ophthalmopathy and stable hyperthyroidism were separated by a 13 V-J model.

Ten or more counts support this clonotype. Its antigen remains unknown. Predating any ophthalmopathy symptoms, the blood sample was taken at first hyperthyroidism diagnosis. CDR3 length equals 15 residues. Germline V lookup: CDR1 MDHEN, CDR2 SYDVKM. V gave up 6 bases and J gave up 3 bases; unmatched junction bases: 7. From RNA transcripts, TCR beta CDR3 regions were amplified. The HTBI primer set drove a first-round RT-PCR of the TCR CDR3. In TCRdb, the multiplex PCR reads were re-called with MiXCR into one record per CDR3 protein. The data show nearly 600,000 distinct CDR3 sequences, with more than 11% seen just once and 5% to 7% held by the top ten.

J is TRBJ2-3 and V is TRBV28, with 9 bases lining up with TRBD1. The source of this sequence is a woman aged 25 to 39 with Graves' hyperthyroidism that later progressed to Graves' ophthalmopathy. Sequencing was done on a sample of blood. The CDR3 region has the DNA TGTGCCAGCAGACCACCACAGGGGGCAACAGATACGCAGTATTTT. Translating it yields CASRPPQGATDTQYF.